Listed here are 25 T cell receptor beta chains from one sample, sequenced in a study of blood T cell repertoires in COVID-19. Sequencing was performed with immunoSEQ multiplex PCR; in TCRdb, only in-frame clones are kept and a portion is missing. The repertoire consists of 95,000 to 150,000 clones, with around 81% occurring once and the leading ten covering 2.3%. The sequenced sample consisted of peripheral blood. The receptors were sampled from a man aged 70 or older with acute or convalescent COVID-19.

As regards this clone: Other DNA sequences from this sample encode an identical CDR3 as well. V usage is TRBV19 and J usage is TRBJ1-5; TRBD1 aligns across 8 bases. Germline-derived CDR1 and CDR2 are LNHDA and SQIVND (reference sequence). V gave up 3 bases and J gave up 1 base; unmatched junction bases: 11. The CDR3 runs to 18 residues. As DNA, the CDR3 is TGTGCCAGTAGTATCCCAGGACAGGGCGTCAGAAGCAATCAGCCCCAGCATTTT. Its translation is CASSIPGQGVRSNQPQHF.

This chain connects TRBV14 to TRBJ2-7, with D possibly being TRBD1 (5 bases). Trimming removed 2 bases from V and 3 bases from J, with 14 bases in between. CDR3 length: 15 amino acids. Germline lookup yields CDR1 SGHDN and CDR2 FVKESK. The CDR3 loop reads CASSQLTGASYEQYF. CDR3 coding DNA: TGTGCCAGCAGCCAACTAACAGGAGCAAGCTACGAGCAGTACTTC.

This sequence joins TRBV19 and TRBJ1-2, with 12 bases that match TRBD1. V gave up 8 bases and J gave up 8 bases; unmatched junction bases: 12. From germline, CDR1 is LNHDA and CDR2 SQIVND (reference sequence). The CDR3 extends over 15 amino acids. The CDR3, as DNA: TGTGCCAGTGCTGGGGACAGGGGGCTACGTATGGGCTACACCTTC. It is translated as CASAGDRGLRMGYTF.

The CDR3 protein is CASSLGGTGPTNEKLFF. Written as DNA, the CDR3 is TGTGCCAGCAGCTTAGGAGGGACAGGTCCAACTAATGAAAAACTGTTTTTT. The chain joins TRBV11-3 to TRBJ1-4, with 8 positions matching TRBD1. CDR3 size: 17 residues. V shed 1 base, J shed 0 bases, and the junction held 4 bases outside the gene matches. Germline assignment: CDR1 SGHNT and CDR2 YENEEA.

This clone was counted a few times. The gene calls are TRBV5-4 and TRBJ2-2; 7 nucleotides line up with TRBD2. V shed 4 bases, J shed 3 bases, and the junction held 6 bases outside the gene matches. Germline CDR1 is SGHNT and CDR2 is YYREEE (reference sequence). CDR3 length equals 15 residues. CDR3 in DNA: TGTGCCAGCAGCCCAGGACTAGTCGACACCGGGGAGCTGTTTTTT. This translates into CASSPGLVDTGELFF.

This chain joins TRBV2 and TRBJ2-2; 11 nucleotides align to TRBD1. The germline V gene encodes CDR1 SNHLY and CDR2 FYNNEI. The CDR3 has 15 amino acids. Unmatched junction bases numbered 6, after V lost 6 bases and J lost 6 bases. The CDR3 region is CASRPLDRGPGELFF. CDR3 sequence (DNA): TGTGCCAGCAGACCCTTGGACAGGGGGCCCGGGGAGCTGTTTTTT.

The count of this clone is one. The chain joins TRBV6-2 or TRBV6-3 to TRBJ1-4; a weak D match, TRBD1 (6 bases). Germline V CDR1 and CDR2: MNHEY, SVGEGT. CDR3 length: 15 amino acids. Trimming stripped 2 bases from V and 5 bases from J, with 12 bases between. The CDR3 region has the DNA TGTGCCAGCAGTTACCCGGGACAACTCAATGAAAAACTGTTTTTT. Its protein product is CASSYPGQLNEKLFF.

In nucleotides, the CDR3 is TGTGCCAGCAGCTTAGGACAGGGAGCCGAGACCCAGTACTTC. Translated: CASSLGQGAETQYF. The genes are TRBV7-9 and TRBJ2-5, with 7 bases matching TRBD1. The length of the CDR3 is 14 residues. Per the germline V gene, CDR1 is SEHNR and CDR2 is FQNEAQ (reference sequence). Trimming removed 1 base from V and 5 bases from J; junction bases left unmatched: 4.

The chain combines TRBV7-9 with TRBJ2-6; unclear D gene. Germline V gene sequence: CDR1 SEHNR, CDR2 FQNEAQ (reference sequence). CDR3 size: 15 residues. V lost 2 bases to trimming and J lost 2 bases, with 7 bases between them. The DNA for the CDR3 is TGTGCCAGCAGCTTACAGGCCCCTGGGGCCAACGTCCTGACTTTC. Its protein product is CASSLQAPGANVLTF.

The chain is built from TRBV7-9 and TRBJ1-2; D not certain. Trimming pared 5 bases from V and 4 bases from J, leaving 14 bases between. Germline assignment: CDR1 SEHNR and CDR2 FQNEAQ (reference sequence). The CDR3 is 14 residues long. The CDR3 spells CASSPYGEPYGYTF. The DNA of the CDR3 is TGTGCCAGCAGCCCATACGGAGAACCCTATGGCTACACCTTC.

This rearrangement joins TRBV19 to TRBJ2-3; TRBD2 aligns across 12 bases. CDR3 length equals 15 residues. Germline CDR1 and CDR2: LNHDA and SQIVND (reference sequence). Trimming took 5 bases from V and 5 from J; bases not matched to a gene: 5. As DNA, the CDR3 is TGTGCCAGTAGTCTGACTAGCGGGGGAGGAGATACGCAGTATTTT. Protein: CASSLTSGGGDTQYF.

This clone was observed a single time. The chain employs TRBV12-2 and TRBJ1-3; the D call TRBD1 from the table was never checked on the DNA. TRBV12-2 is a pseudogene. The CDR3 is 14 amino acids. For the CDR3, the DNA is TGTGCAAGTCGCTCCACAGGGGATTCCAACACCATATATTTT. Protein product: CASRSTGDSNTIYF.

CDR3 bases: TGTGCCAGCAGTGTATTGGGGGGGGCCGGGGAGCTGTTTTTT. Encoded protein: CASSVLGGAGELFF. The chain uses TRBV2 and TRBJ2-2; 7 nucleotides align to TRBD2. CDR3 size: 14 residues. V trimming: 4 bases; J trimming: 6 bases; junction bases outside the gene matches: 5. Germline V gene sequence: CDR1 SNHLY, CDR2 FYNNEI.

This chain connects TRBV10-3 to TRBJ1-5; 10 bases agree with TRBD1. Germline CDR1 and CDR2: ENHRY and SYGVKD. V was clipped by 5 bases and J by 5 bases; unmatched bases: 6. The CDR3 is 15 residues long. Written as DNA, the CDR3 is TGTGCCATCAGTCGGGACAGGGGAGACGATCAGCCCCAGCATTTT. It is translated as CAISRDRGDDQPQHF.

The chain joins TRBV5-6 to TRBJ1-1; D is unresolved. CDR3 length equals 15 residues. Germline CDR1 SGHDT, CDR2 YYEEEE. V lost 1 base, J lost 0 bases, and 10 bases lay in between. This chain's CDR3 is CASSLPRNLNTEAFF. The CDR3 region has the DNA TGTGCCAGCAGCTTGCCCAGGAACCTGAACACTGAAGCTTTCTTT.

The V call is TRBV19, the J call TRBJ2-7, with 10 nucleotides matching TRBD1. The CDR3 totals 14 residues. The germline V gene encodes CDR1 LNHDA and CDR2 SQIVND (reference sequence). The J segment lost 7 bases and the V segment lost 6 bases, leaving 9 bases of the junction unmatched. CDR3 amino acids: CASRVTGGMGEQYF. CDR3 bases: TGTGCCAGTAGAGTGACAGGGGGCATGGGAGAGCAGTACTTC.

The J gene is TRBJ1-2, the V gene TRBV18, with 11 bases aligning to TRBD1. CDR3 length equals 16 residues. Trimming cost V 0 bases and J 4 bases; bases outside gene matches: 4. The V gene's germline CDR1 is KGHSH and CDR2 LQKENI. The CDR3 reads CASSPPGQGEFYGYTF. The CDR3 bases are TGTGCCAGCTCACCACCGGGACAGGGGGAGTTCTATGGCTACACCTTC.

The chain couples TRBV6-5 to TRBJ1-3; maybe TRBD1 (5 bases). The CDR3 spans 14 residues. V was cut by 6 bases and J by 0 bases, with 9 bases left in between. Germline values: CDR1 MNHEY, CDR2 SVGAGI. The DNA for the CDR3 is TGTGCCAGCAGGAAGGGGCGCTCTGGAAACACCATATATTTT. It is translated as CASRKGRSGNTIYF.

This clone has a handful of counts. For the CDR3, the DNA is TGTGCTAGTGGTTTTCAACACGCTAACTATGGCTACACCTTC. Amino acids: CASGFQHANYGYTF. This chain uses TRBV12-5 with TRBJ1-2; D gene unclear. Per germline, CDR1 LGHNT and CDR2 FRNRAP. The length of the CDR3 is 14 residues. Trimming took off 3 bases at V and 0 bases at J, with 8 bases between the two ends.

The chain recombines TRBV19 with TRBJ2-2, with TRBD1 matching over 12 bases. With 7 bases clipped from V and 4 bases from J, the junction kept 10 bases outside the gene matches. Germline assignment: CDR1 LNHDA and CDR2 SQIVND (reference sequence). The CDR3 extends over 17 amino acids. This chain's CDR3 is CASNPLGTGGSTGELFF. In DNA, the CDR3 is TGTGCCAGTAACCCCCTAGGGACAGGGGGCAGCACCGGGGAGCTGTTTTTT.

This chain uses TRBV12-5 with TRBJ2-5, with D unresolved. CDR3 length equals 12 residues. The V gene's germline CDR1 is LGHNT and CDR2 FRNRAP. The ends were cut back, 3 bases at V and 2 bases at J, with 4 bases in the middle. CDR3 region: CASGFLQETQYF. The CDR3 DNA is TGTGCTAGTGGTTTTCTTCAAGAGACCCAGTACTTC.

The V and J genes are TRBV7-9 and TRBJ1-2; 10 bases are a match to TRBD1. In germline, CDR1 is SEHNR, CDR2 FQNEAQ (reference sequence). This CDR3 comprises 15 residues. Germline trimming cut 5 bases from V and 5 bases from J; bases unmatched to any gene: 8. CDR3 region: CASSPGTGAHYGYTF. In DNA, the CDR3 is TGTGCCAGCAGCCCCGGGACAGGGGCTCATTATGGCTACACCTTC.

This clone was counted once. V and J are TRBV4-2 and TRBJ1-3, with a possible D match to TRBD1 (5 bases). This CDR3 is built from 14 residues. V gave up 5 bases and J gave up 2 bases, with 10 bases separating them. Germline-derived CDR1 and CDR2 are LGHNA and YNFKEQ. This chain's CDR3 is CASSSGATGNTIYF. The CDR3 DNA is TGTGCCAGCAGCAGCGGGGCTACTGGAAACACCATATATTTT.

Notes on this clone: This sample also contains other DNA sequences that code for the same CDR3. DNA of the CDR3: TGTGCCAGTAGTATCCCAGGGCAGGGCGTCAGAAGCAATCAGCCCCAGCATTTT. The encoded protein is CASSIPGQGVRSNQPQHF. The V call is TRBV19, the J call TRBJ1-5; perhaps TRBD1 as D (5 bases). V gave up 3 bases and J gave up 1 base, with 19 bases separating them. The CDR3 consists of 18 residues. CDR1 and CDR2 from the germline V gene are LNHDA and SQIVND (reference sequence).

The chain recombines TRBV2 with TRBJ2-3; TRBD2 is a possible D gene (6 bases). Trimming took off 7 bases at V and 2 bases at J, with 13 bases between the two ends. The CDR3 runs to 14 residues. Germline V gene data show CDR1 as SNHLY and CDR2 as FYNNEI. DNA of the CDR3: TGTGCCAGCACTCCGGGACTCCCCACAGATACGCAGTATTTT. Its protein product is CASTPGLPTDTQYF. The entire variable domain, with the rest obtained from reference TRBV2 and TRBJ2-3, is as follows: EPEVTQTPSHQVTQMGQEVILRCVPISNHLYFYWYRQILGQKVEFLVSFYNNEISEKSEIFDDQFSVERPDGSNFTLKIRSTKLEDSAMYFCASTPGLPTDTQYFGPGTRLTVL.